Below are 26 T cell receptor beta chains sequenced from a single sample in a study of blood T cell repertoires in COVID-19. Clones were sequenced by immunoSEQ multiplex PCR, and TCRdb holds only the in-frame ones, with some missing. The data hold around 270,000 clones, with around 90% observed a single time. The specimen was peripheral blood. The origin of the receptors is a person aged 18-29 years with COVID-19, enrolled during active disease.

The chain has TRBV25-1 and TRBJ1-4; the match to TRBD1 covers 11 bases. This CDR3 has 15 residues. With 6 bases clipped from V and 2 bases from J, the junction kept 2 bases outside the gene matches. Germline V gives CDR1 MGHDK, CDR2 SYGVNS. The CDR3 here is CASSRTGGTNEKLFF. The CDR3 coding sequence is TGTGCCAGCAGCCGGACAGGGGGCACTAATGAAAAACTGTTTTTT.

The chain couples TRBV6-5 to TRBJ1-2; possibly TRBD1 for D (6 bases). CDR3 length: 13 amino acids. Germline V gene data show CDR1 as MNHEY and CDR2 as SVGAGI. The V and J ends lost 4 bases and 1 base respectively, with 7 bases between them. The CDR3 bases are TGTGCCAGCAGTTTGGACAGTAACTATGGCTACACCTTC. This sequence encodes CASSLDSNYGYTF.

The chain recombines TRBV19 with TRBJ1-1; 9 nucleotides agree with TRBD1. Losses at the gene ends were 6 bases for V and 4 bases for J; bases not matched to a gene: 9. Germline V gene data show CDR1 as LNHDA and CDR2 as SQIVND (reference sequence). The CDR3 extends over 15 amino acids. The CDR3 spells CASSMFVTGGTEAFF. The DNA for the CDR3 is TGTGCCAGTAGCATGTTCGTGACAGGGGGCACTGAAGCTTTCTTT.

With respect to this clone: Other DNA sequences in the same sample also yield this CDR3. The chain employs TRBV19 and TRBJ2-1, with 8 nucleotides matching TRBD2. After removal of 3 bases from V and 4 bases from J, the junction contained 5 bases not matched to a gene. Per germline, CDR1 LNHDA and CDR2 SQIVND (reference sequence). The CDR3 extends over 15 amino acids. The CDR3 protein is CASSIEAGAYNEQFF. The CDR3 DNA sequence: TGTGCCAGTAGTATCGAAGCGGGAGCTTACAATGAGCAGTTCTTC.

The chain links TRBV24-1 to TRBJ2-2; 7 bases line up with TRBD1. The CDR3 has 18 amino acids. V was pared by 1 base and J by 3 bases, with 10 bases of the junction left unmatched. The V gene's germline CDR1 is KGHDR and CDR2 SFDVKD. The CDR3 spells CATSDFGRGSVDTGELFF. The CDR3 region has the DNA TGTGCCACCAGTGATTTCGGCAGGGGGTCTGTCGACACCGGGGAGCTGTTTTTT.

V and J are TRBV10-3 and TRBJ2-3; 8 bases map to TRBD2. Trimming at V came to 2 bases and at J to 2 bases, leaving 3 bases not matched to a gene. The CDR3 covers 15 residues. Per germline, CDR1 ENHRY and CDR2 SYGVKD. CDR3 sequence reads: CAISEAGGPTDTQYF. In nucleotides, the CDR3 is TGTGCCATCAGTGAGGCGGGAGGACCCACAGATACGCAGTATTTT.

The rearrangement links TRBV5-4 to TRBJ2-5; D may be TRBD1 (6 bases). CDR3 length: 16 amino acids. V was shortened by 4 bases and J by 0 bases, with 16 bases between the two germline ends. Germline V gene data show CDR1 as SGHNT and CDR2 as YYREEE (reference sequence). CDR3 loop: CASSTTGSMYQETQYF. The CDR3 nucleotides are TGTGCCAGCAGCACCACAGGGTCGATGTACCAAGAGACCCAGTACTTC.

This clone appeared once. This chain links TRBV10-3 with TRBJ1-2; D gene uncertain. This CDR3 is 12 amino acids long. V lost 0 bases, J lost 9 bases, and 8 bases lay in between. Per germline, CDR1 ENHRY and CDR2 SYGVKD. CDR3 nucleotides: TGTGCCATCAGTGAGTCGGCAGGAAGCTACACCTTC. This sequence encodes CAISESAGSYTF.

This chain connects TRBV4-1 to TRBJ2-7; D perhaps matches TRBD2 (6 bases). The germline CDR1 and CDR2 sequences are MGHRA and YSYEKL. Between the trimmed V and J ends, which lost 0 bases and 6 bases, there was a span of 15 bases. The length of the CDR3 is 15 residues. CDR3 residues: CASSQDPGVGGEQYF. The CDR3 DNA is TGCGCCAGCAGCCAAGACCCGGGGGTCGGCGGCGAGCAGTACTTC.

V usage is TRBV11-2 and J usage is TRBJ1-2; TRBD1 matches 8 bases. The trim removed 5 bases at V and 6 bases at J, leaving 14 bases unmatched. The CDR3 has 16 residues. Germline V gives CDR1 SGHAT, CDR2 FQNNGV. As DNA, the CDR3 is TGTGCCAGCAGCCCGGGACAGGTAATTCCCCTGGATGGCTACACCTTC. Translating gives CASSPGQVIPLDGYTF.

The genes are TRBV5-6 and TRBJ2-3, with D possibly matching TRBD2 (6 bases). V dropped 0 bases and J dropped 2 bases, with 13 bases sitting between them. The CDR3 has 16 residues. The V gene's germline CDR1 is SGHDT and CDR2 YYEEEE. CDR3 residues: CASSLVTVADTDTQYF. The CDR3 bases are TGTGCCAGCAGCTTGGTTACGGTAGCGGACACAGATACGCAGTATTTT.

The chain uses TRBV7-3 and TRBJ2-1; 10 bases agree with TRBD2. Germline V gene data show CDR1 as SGHTA and CDR2 as FQGTGA. The CDR3 spans 17 residues. V was clipped by 2 bases and J by 4 bases; unmatched bases: 8. CDR3 loop: CASSLWASGGPYNEQFF. The CDR3 DNA reads TGTGCCAGCAGCTTATGGGCTAGCGGGGGACCTTACAATGAGCAGTTCTTC.

The rearrangement uses TRBV9 and TRBJ2-7; 9 nucleotides match TRBD2. The CDR3 is 13 amino acids. Trimming took 3 bases from V and 4 from J; bases not matched to a gene: 2. CDR1 and CDR2 from the germline V gene are SGDLS and YYNGEE. CDR3 loop: CASSAGLAYEQYF. CDR3 bases: TGTGCCAGCAGCGCTGGACTAGCGTACGAGCAGTACTTC.

This chain joins TRBV12-3 or TRBV12-4 and TRBJ2-7; D is unresolved. This CDR3 has 12 residues. Trimming stripped 3 bases from V and 3 bases from J, with 6 bases between. This CDR3 is CASSLADYEQYF. CDR3 in DNA: TGTGCCAGCAGTTTGGCTGACTACGAGCAGTACTTC.

The chain combines TRBV4-1 with TRBJ2-1; 12 bases are a match to TRBD2. The CDR3 is made up of 19 amino acids. CDR1 and CDR2 from the germline V gene are MGHRA and YSYEKL. The J segment lost 8 bases and the V segment lost 0 bases, leaving 14 bases of the junction unmatched. CDR3: CASSQDPRGLAGGRDEQFF. The CDR3 DNA is TGCGCCAGCAGCCAAGACCCCCGTGGGCTAGCGGGAGGGAGGGATGAGCAGTTCTTC.

J is TRBJ1-6 and V is TRBV27; TRBD1 aligns across 7 bases. The CDR3 extends over 14 amino acids. Looked up from germline, CDR1 is MNHEY and CDR2 is SMNVEV (reference sequence). With V trimmed by 5 bases and J by 7 bases, 5 bases remained unmatched. DNA of the CDR3: TGTGCCAGCAGTGTGACAGGGTCGAATTCACCCCTCCACTTT. It yields the protein CASSVTGSNSPLHF.

The table lists this clone with a few counts. V and J are TRBV19 and TRBJ1-5; 9 bases are a match to TRBD1. CDR1 and CDR2 from the germline V gene are LNHDA and SQIVND (reference sequence). V shed 7 bases and J 6 bases; nucleotides not matched to a gene: 7. The CDR3 runs to 14 residues. The CDR3 is CASMVQGASQPQHF. The CDR3 coding sequence is TGTGCCAGTATGGTACAGGGGGCATCTCAGCCCCAGCATTTT.

The chain recombines TRBV27 with TRBJ1-4; D might be TRBD1 (6 bases). The CDR3 totals 17 residues. The V gene lost 2 bases and the J gene lost 8 bases, with 21 bases spanning the gap. CDR1 MNHEY and CDR2 SMNVEV come from the germline V gene (reference sequence). CDR3 DNA sequence: TGTGCCAGCAGTTTACCCCGGGACACCTCGCCGAAGGAAAAACTGTTTTTT. Translated, it gives CASSLPRDTSPKEKLFF.

The CDR3 spells CASSPGPFSYEQYF. CDR3 bases: TGTGCCAGCTCCCCTGGCCCGTTCTCCTACGAGCAGTACTTC. The J gene is TRBJ2-7, the V gene TRBV18, with D hard to call. With 6 bases removed from V and 0 bases from J, the gap between germline ends came to 12 bases. This CDR3 is 14 amino acids long. Germline V CDR1 and CDR2: KGHSH, LQKENI.

The chain couples TRBV9 to TRBJ2-6; no clear D. Germline loops: CDR1 SGDLS, CDR2 YYNGEE. V lost 1 base and J 0 bases, leaving 5 bases between the germline ends. The CDR3 runs 15 residues. The CDR3, as DNA: TGTGCCAGCAGCGTACAGGACTCTGGGGCCAACGTCCTGACTTTC. Encoded protein: CASSVQDSGANVLTF.

The chain is built from TRBV5-1 and TRBJ2-1, with D hard to call. The CDR3 contains 14 residues. Germline lookup yields CDR1 SGHRS and CDR2 YFSETQ. Trimming left V 5 bases short and J 3 bases short, with 12 bases between. Here the CDR3 reads CASSFDLGYNEQFF. CDR3 DNA: TGCGCCAGCAGTTTTGATCTAGGCTACAATGAGCAGTTCTTC. The full variable domain, in which reference TRBV5-1 and TRBJ2-1 provide the parts outside the CDR3, is KAGVTQTPRYLIKTRGQQVTLSCSPISGHRSVSWYQQTPGQGLQFLFEYFSETQRNKGNFPGRFSGRQFSNSRSEMNVSTLELGDSALYLCASSFDLGYNEQFFGPGTRLTVL.

V usage is TRBV3-1 (or the pseudogene TRBV3-2) and J usage is TRBJ2-7; TRBD1 matches 9 bases. Unmatched junction bases numbered 9, after V lost 7 bases and J lost 5 bases. This CDR3 has 14 residues. CDR1 is LGHDT and CDR2 is YNNKEL in the germline V gene (reference sequence). The CDR3, as DNA: TGTGCCAGCATGCTCCGGGACAGGGTTGACGAGCAGTACTTC. Its translation: CASMLRDRVDEQYF.

This chain links TRBV4-1 with TRBJ2-7; TRBD2 matches at 12 bases. V gave up 5 bases and J gave up 5 bases; unmatched junction bases: 7. Looked up from germline, CDR1 is MGHRA and CDR2 is YSYEKL. The CDR3 consists of 15 residues. As DNA, the CDR3 is TGCGCCAGCAGCACCGATAGGACTAGCGGGAACGAGCAGTACTTC. Translating gives CASSTDRTSGNEQYF.

This chain links TRBV12-5 with TRBJ1-5; D is ambiguous. The CDR3 extends over 15 amino acids. The V gene lost 7 bases and the J gene lost 1 base, with 14 bases spanning the gap. Germline CDR1 is LGHNT and CDR2 is FRNRAP. The CDR3 nucleotides are TGTGCTAGTGACGCTGTGTCGGGGAGCAATCAGCCCCAGCATTTT. The encoded protein is CASDAVSGSNQPQHF.

The rearrangement links TRBV7-9 to TRBJ1-1; D unresolved. The CDR3 totals 13 residues. Germline lookup yields CDR1 SEHNR and CDR2 FQNEAQ (reference sequence). V was cut by 5 bases and J by 4 bases, with 11 bases left in between. The CDR3, as DNA: TGTGCCAGCAGCCCCATCCTACGCACTGAAGCTTTCTTT. This codes for CASSPILRTEAFF.

The J gene is TRBJ1-5, the V gene TRBV19; tentative D call: TRBD1 (5 bases). The CDR3 contains 15 residues. The germline V and J ends were trimmed by 0 bases and 10 bases, with 16 bases remaining between them. The germline V gene encodes CDR1 LNHDA and CDR2 SQIVND (reference sequence). The CDR3 region has the DNA TGTGCCAGTAGTATAGATAATGGGGCCTCCCCACCCCAGCATTTT. It translates to CASSIDNGASPPQHF. Full variable domain (outside the CDR3, taken from reference TRBV19 and TRBJ1-5): DGGITQSPKYLFRKEGQNVTLSCEQNLNHDAMYWYRQDPGQGLRLIYYSQIVNDFQKGDIAEGYSVSREKKESFPLTVTSAQKNPTAFYLCASSIDNGASPPQHFGDGTRLSIL.